Below are 5 T cell receptor beta chains sequenced from a single sample in a study of beta chain features in type 1 diabetes. TCRB transcripts that were expressed got sequenced, as all of the isolated RNA had been reverse transcribed. Profiling relied on immunoSEQ multiplex PCR, and the TCRdb table lists in-frame clones only, not all of them. The data contain 200,000 to 250,000 clones, around 9.6% of them singletons. Sequencing used naive CD4+ T cells from blood. The receptors here all came from a young woman in good health.

The chain employs TRBV2 and TRBJ2-1, with D possibly TRBD2 on 6 matching bases. Trimming cost V 5 bases and J 2 bases, with 10 bases left between them. The CDR3 sequence is 14 residues long. Looked up from germline, CDR1 is SNHLY and CDR2 is FYNNEI. The chain's CDR3 is CASSWGRTYNEQFF. CDR3 coding DNA: TGTGCCAGCAGTTGGGGGAGGACCTACAATGAGCAGTTCTTC.

This rearrangement joins TRBV5-4 to TRBJ2-4, with 7 bases lining up with TRBD2. With V trimmed by 4 bases and J by 8 bases, 9 bases remained unmatched. Germline assignment: CDR1 SGHNT and CDR2 YYREEE (reference sequence). The CDR3 loop spans 14 amino acids. The CDR3 reads CASSVGTKPDIQYF. For the CDR3, the DNA is TGTGCCAGCAGCGTAGGGACTAAACCAGACATTCAGTACTTC.

This clone was counted only a few times. J is TRBJ1-2 and V is TRBV5-1, with 7 bases fitting TRBD1. The CDR3 is 13 residues long. Trimming at V came to 4 bases and at J to 8 bases, leaving 8 bases not matched to a gene. The V gene's germline CDR1 is SGHRS and CDR2 YFSETQ. Here the CDR3 DNA reads TGCGCCAGCAGCCACGACAGGGAGAAAGGCTACACCTTC. Its translation is CASSHDREKGYTF.

This clone was counted only a few times. The rearrangement uses TRBV6-6 and TRBJ1-1; TRBD1 is a possible D gene (6 bases). This CDR3 comprises 13 residues. The V end lost 7 bases, the J end lost 1 base, and 10 bases lay between the germline ends. Germline-derived CDR1 and CDR2 are MNHNY and SVGAGI (reference sequence). CDR3: CASIRQANTEAFF. The CDR3 DNA sequence: TGTGCCAGCATCCGACAGGCGAACACTGAAGCTTTCTTT.

This clone was counted between two and nine times. The chain uses TRBV5-6 and TRBJ1-2; 7 nucleotides align to TRBD1. Germline V CDR1 and CDR2: SGHDT, YYEEEE. Trimming cost V 4 bases and J 1 base; bases outside gene matches: 4. The CDR3 consists of 14 residues. CDR3 nucleotides: TGTGCCAGCAGCCCTGGGACAGTTAACTATGGCTACACCTTC. It translates to CASSPGTVNYGYTF.